Following are 14 T cell receptor beta chains from one sample sequenced in a study of T cell responses to AZD1222 COVID-19 vaccine. Method: immunoSEQ multiplex PCR; TCRdb's copy keeps in-frame clones and lacks some. The sample lists about 120,000 clones, approximately 90% occurring once. The sequenced sample was peripheral blood, obtained on day 0 of AZD1222 vaccination. The source is an adult in good health.

The CDR3 DNA follows: TGTGCCAGCAGTGAAGTTTATGAGCAGTTCTTC. Residues: CASSEVYEQFF. This sequence joins TRBV2 and TRBJ2-1; D not resolved. Per the germline V gene, CDR1 is SNHLY and CDR2 is FYNNEI. Trimming removed 1 base at V and 8 bases at J, with 3 bases between. This CDR3 spans 11 amino acids.

J is TRBJ2-7 and V is TRBV6-1, with TRBD2 matching over 13 bases. Germline CDR1 MNHNS, CDR2 SASEGT. The CDR3 runs 16 residues. J lost 4 bases, V lost 1 base, and 4 bases had no gene match. DNA for the CDR3: TGTGCCAGCAGTGAAGGACTAGCGGGGGGAGGGTACGAGCAGTACTTC. Translating it yields CASSEGLAGGGYEQYF.

The chain is built from TRBV7-2 and TRBJ2-7; no clear D gene. This CDR3 spans 12 amino acids. V lost 5 bases and J lost 4, with 9 bases in between. Germline loops: CDR1 SGHTA, CDR2 FQGNSA. The CDR3, as DNA: TGTGCCAGCAGCCTCACCTTATACGAGCAGTACTTC. The encoded protein is CASSLTLYEQYF.

The V and J genes are TRBV9 and TRBJ1-2; 8 bases align to TRBD1. The germline CDR1 and CDR2 sequences are SGDLS and YYNGEE. The trim removed 4 bases at V and 2 bases at J, leaving 7 bases unmatched. The CDR3 covers 15 residues. The CDR3 nucleotides are TGTGCCAGCAGCACCTTGGACAGGGCCAACTATGGCTACACCTTC. Residues: CASSTLDRANYGYTF.

The rearrangement joins TRBV4-1 to TRBJ1-4; D is possibly TRBD1 (5 bases). V was cut by 1 base and J by 8 bases, with 8 bases left in between. In germline, CDR1 is MGHRA, CDR2 YSYEKL. The CDR3 extends over 13 amino acids. CDR3 sequence reads: CASSQVGQEKLFF. The CDR3 nucleotides read TGCGCCAGCAGCCAAGTGGGGCAAGAAAAACTGTTTTTT.

The chain recombines TRBV9 with TRBJ1-4; weak D call: TRBD1 (6 bases). The V gene's germline CDR1 is SGDLS and CDR2 YYNGEE. The V gene lost 2 bases and the J gene lost 8 bases, with 16 bases spanning the gap. This CDR3 is 15 amino acids long. The CDR3 coding sequence is TGTGCCAGCAGCGTTTCATCCAGGGGAATCGAAAAACTGTTTTTT. It yields the protein CASSVSSRGIEKLFF.

This chain uses TRBV19 with TRBJ2-5, with D unresolved. With 2 bases removed from V and 2 bases from J, the gap between germline ends came to 18 bases. CDR1 is LNHDA, CDR2 SQIVND, per germline (reference sequence). CDR3 length: 17 amino acids. The CDR3 coding sequence is TGTGCCAGTAGTATACGGACGGTGGCTTCACCTCAAGAGACCCAGTACTTC. It codes for CASSIRTVASPQETQYF.

The chain links TRBV19 to TRBJ1-1, with D uncertain. Germline V lookup: CDR1 LNHDA, CDR2 SQIVND (reference sequence). The ends were cut back, 8 bases at V and 11 bases at J, with 24 bases in the middle. The CDR3 covers 14 residues. This CDR3 reads CASALLGPTPRAFF. CDR3 in DNA: TGTGCCAGTGCCCTCCTTGGGCCCACTCCGCGGGCTTTCTTT.

This chain links TRBV6-1 with TRBJ1-5; 7 nucleotides match TRBD1. The CDR3 is 15 residues long. The germline V gene encodes CDR1 MNHNS and CDR2 SASEGT. Losses at the gene ends were 0 bases for V and 8 bases for J; bases not matched to a gene: 7. The CDR3: CASSEARGLLKPQHF. The CDR3, as DNA: TGTGCCAGCAGTGAAGCTAGGGGGCTTTTGAAGCCCCAGCATTTT.

In DNA form, the CDR3 reads TGTGCCAGCAGCAATTCCGGGACGGCGGGGAATGAGCAGTTCTTC. Protein product: CASSNSGTAGNEQFF. The chain joins TRBV5-4 to TRBJ2-1; perhaps TRBD2 as D (6 bases). Germline V gene lookup returns CDR1 SGHNT and CDR2 YYREEE (reference sequence). Trimming took off 4 bases at V and 7 bases at J, with 18 bases between the two ends. The CDR3 contains 15 residues.

The chain carries TRBV29-1 and TRBJ1-1; a possible D gene is TRBD1 (6 bases). Deletions cut 6 bases from V and 0 bases from J, with 8 bases between. The CDR3 consists of 12 residues. CDR1 is SQVTM, CDR2 ANQGSEA, per germline. CDR3 in DNA: TGCAGCGTGGGGACACTGAACACTGAAGCTTTCTTT. It yields the protein CSVGTLNTEAFF.

J is TRBJ2-2 and V is TRBV9, with D tentatively TRBD2 (5 bases). Looked up from germline, CDR1 is SGDLS and CDR2 is YYNGEE. This CDR3 spans 15 amino acids. The ends were cut back, 0 bases at V and 4 bases at J, with 10 bases in the middle. CDR3 bases: TGTGCCAGCAGCGTAGCGGCGGGTGGCACCGGGGAGCTGTTTTTT. It codes for CASSVAAGGTGELFF.

The chain joins TRBV7-8 to TRBJ1-2; no clear D. Germline V lookup: CDR1 SGHVS, CDR2 FQNEAQ. The V and J ends lost 0 bases and 5 bases respectively, with 13 bases between them. This CDR3 has 15 residues. The CDR3 region is CASSLAQPSPYGYTF. DNA for the CDR3: TGTGCCAGCAGCTTAGCCCAGCCGTCCCCATATGGCTACACCTTC. Based on the CDR3 plus reference TRBV7-8 and TRBJ1-2, the full variable domain is GAGVSQSPRYKVAKRGQDVALRCDPISGHVSLFWYQQALGQGPEFLTYFQNEAQLDKSGLPSDRFFAERPEGSVSTLKIQRTQQEDSAVYLCASSLAQPSPYGYTFGSGTRLTVV.

The gene calls are TRBV10-3 and TRBJ1-5; a possible D gene is TRBD1 (5 bases). The CDR3 totals 14 residues. Germline CDR1 is ENHRY and CDR2 is SYGVKD. Trimming took 0 bases from V and 4 from J, leaving 7 bases between them. CDR3 nucleotides: TGTGCCATCAGTGAGTCGACAGATAATCAGCCCCAGCATTTT. Protein: CAISESTDNQPQHF.